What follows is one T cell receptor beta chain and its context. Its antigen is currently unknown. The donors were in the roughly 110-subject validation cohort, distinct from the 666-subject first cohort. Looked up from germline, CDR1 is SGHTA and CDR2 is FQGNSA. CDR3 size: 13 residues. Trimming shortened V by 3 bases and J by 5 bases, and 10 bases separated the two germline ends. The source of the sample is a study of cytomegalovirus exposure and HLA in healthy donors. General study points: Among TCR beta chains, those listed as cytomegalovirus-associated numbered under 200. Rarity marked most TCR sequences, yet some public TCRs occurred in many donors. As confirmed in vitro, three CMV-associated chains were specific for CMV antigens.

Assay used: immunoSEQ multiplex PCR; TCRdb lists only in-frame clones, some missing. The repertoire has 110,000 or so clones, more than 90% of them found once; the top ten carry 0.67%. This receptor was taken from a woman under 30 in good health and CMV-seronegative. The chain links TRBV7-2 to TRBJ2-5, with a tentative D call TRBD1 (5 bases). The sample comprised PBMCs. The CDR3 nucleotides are TGTGCCAGCAGCTTGTTTGGGGCCGAGACCCAGTACTTC. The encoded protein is CASSLFGAETQYF.